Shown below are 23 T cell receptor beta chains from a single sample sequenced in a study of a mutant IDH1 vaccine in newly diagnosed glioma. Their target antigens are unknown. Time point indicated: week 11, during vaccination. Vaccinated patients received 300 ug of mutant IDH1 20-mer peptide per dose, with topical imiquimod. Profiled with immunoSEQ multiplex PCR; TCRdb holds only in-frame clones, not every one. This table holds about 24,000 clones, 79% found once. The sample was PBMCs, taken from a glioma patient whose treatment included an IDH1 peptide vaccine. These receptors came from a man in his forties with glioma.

The chain's CDR3 is CASSLAHLGSGNTIYF. DNA for the CDR3: TGTGCCAGCAGCTTAGCGCACTTAGGCTCTGGAAACACCATATATTTT. V and J are TRBV7-8 and TRBJ1-3; D call uncertain. The CDR3 consists of 16 residues. CDR1 is SGHVS and CDR2 is FQNEAQ in the germline V gene. Trimming cost V 0 bases and J 0 bases, with 9 bases left between them.

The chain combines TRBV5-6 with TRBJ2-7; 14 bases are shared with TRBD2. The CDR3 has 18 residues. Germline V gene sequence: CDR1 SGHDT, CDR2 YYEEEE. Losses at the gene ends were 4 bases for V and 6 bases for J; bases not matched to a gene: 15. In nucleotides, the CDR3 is TGTGCCAGCAGCACCATAGATACTGGGACTAGCGGGAGAGGCGAGCAGTACTTC. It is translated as CASSTIDTGTSGRGEQYF.

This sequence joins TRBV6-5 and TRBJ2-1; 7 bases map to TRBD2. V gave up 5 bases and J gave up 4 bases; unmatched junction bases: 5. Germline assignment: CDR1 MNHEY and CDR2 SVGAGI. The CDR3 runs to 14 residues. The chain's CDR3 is CASSNPGLYNEQFF. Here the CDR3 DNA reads TGTGCCAGCAGTAACCCGGGACTATACAATGAGCAGTTCTTC.

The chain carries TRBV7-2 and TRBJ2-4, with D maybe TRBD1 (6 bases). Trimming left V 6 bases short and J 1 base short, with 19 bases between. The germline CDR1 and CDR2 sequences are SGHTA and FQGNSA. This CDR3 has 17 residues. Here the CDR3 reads CASSPIRSDRAKNIQYF. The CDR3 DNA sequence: TGTGCCAGCAGTCCGATACGTTCCGACAGGGCCAAAAACATTCAGTACTTC.

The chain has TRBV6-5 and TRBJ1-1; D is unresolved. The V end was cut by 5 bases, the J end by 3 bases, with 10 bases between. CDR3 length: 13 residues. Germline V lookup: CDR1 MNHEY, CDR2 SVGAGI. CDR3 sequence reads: CASSPRGYTEAFF. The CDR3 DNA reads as TGTGCCAGCAGTCCACGGGGATACACTGAAGCTTTCTTT.

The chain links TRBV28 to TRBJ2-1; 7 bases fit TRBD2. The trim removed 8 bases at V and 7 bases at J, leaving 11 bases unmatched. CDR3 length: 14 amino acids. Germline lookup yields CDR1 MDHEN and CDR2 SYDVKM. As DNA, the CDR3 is TGTGCCAGCCTTGGACGGGGCGGGAGTAATGAGCAGTTCTTC. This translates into CASLGRGGSNEQFF.

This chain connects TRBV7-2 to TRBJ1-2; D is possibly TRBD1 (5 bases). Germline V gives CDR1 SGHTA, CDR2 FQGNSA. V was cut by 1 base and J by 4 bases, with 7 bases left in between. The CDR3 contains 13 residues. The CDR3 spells CASSLGQIYGYTF. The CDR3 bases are TGTGCCAGCAGCTTAGGACAGATCTATGGCTACACCTTC.

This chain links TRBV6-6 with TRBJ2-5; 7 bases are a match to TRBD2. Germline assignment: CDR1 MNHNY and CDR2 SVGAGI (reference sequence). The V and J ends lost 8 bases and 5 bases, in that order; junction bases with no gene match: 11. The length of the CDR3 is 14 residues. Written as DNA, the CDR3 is TGTGCCAGCCATCAGTGGGGGGGAATGGAGACCCAGTACTTC. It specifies CASHQWGGMETQYF.

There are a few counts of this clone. CDR3 region: CASSQENTEAFF. DNA for the CDR3: TGCGCCAGCAGCCAAGAGAACACTGAAGCTTTCTTT. This chain connects TRBV4-1 to TRBJ1-1; D unresolved. V was pared by 0 bases and J by 1 base, with 0 bases between. Germline V gives CDR1 MGHRA, CDR2 YSYEKL. This CDR3 is built from 12 residues.

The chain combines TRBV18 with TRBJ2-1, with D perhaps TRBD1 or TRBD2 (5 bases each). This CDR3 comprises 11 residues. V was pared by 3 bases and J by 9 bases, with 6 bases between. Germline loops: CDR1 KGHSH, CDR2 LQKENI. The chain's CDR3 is CASSPGVEQFF. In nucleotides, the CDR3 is TGTGCCAGCTCACCGGGGGTTGAGCAGTTCTTC.

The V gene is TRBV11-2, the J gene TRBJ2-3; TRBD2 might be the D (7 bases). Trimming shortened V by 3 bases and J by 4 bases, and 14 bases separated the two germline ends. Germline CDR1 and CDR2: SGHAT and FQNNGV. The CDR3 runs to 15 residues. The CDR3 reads CASSFVGGAADTQYF. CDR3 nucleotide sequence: TGTGCCAGCAGCTTCGTTGGGGGGGCCGCAGATACGCAGTATTTT.

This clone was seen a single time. Written as DNA, the CDR3 is TGCGCCAGCAGCCAAAGGGACGCTCTCTATGGCTACACCTTC. Its translation: CASSQRDALYGYTF. The J gene is TRBJ1-2, the V gene TRBV4-3, with D possibly being TRBD1 (5 bases). Trimming cost V 2 bases and J 4 bases, with 11 bases left between them. The germline gives CDR1 LGHNA, CDR2 YSLEER. This CDR3 is built from 14 residues.

CDR3 sequence reads: CASSSMTGMETQYF. The CDR3 bases are TGTGCCAGCAGCTCCATGACAGGGATGGAGACCCAGTACTTC. The genes are TRBV7-7 and TRBJ2-5; TRBD1 matches 7 bases. J lost 5 bases, V lost 4 bases, and 7 bases had no gene match. The CDR3 has 14 amino acids. The germline CDR1 and CDR2 sequences are SSHAT and FNYEAQ (reference sequence).

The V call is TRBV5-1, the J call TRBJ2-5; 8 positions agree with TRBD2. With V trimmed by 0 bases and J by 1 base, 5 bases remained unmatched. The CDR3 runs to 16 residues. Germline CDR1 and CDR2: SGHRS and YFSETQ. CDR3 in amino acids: CASSLAGTSGQETQYF. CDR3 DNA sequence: TGCGCCAGCAGCTTGGCCGGTACTAGCGGCCAAGAGACCCAGTACTTC.

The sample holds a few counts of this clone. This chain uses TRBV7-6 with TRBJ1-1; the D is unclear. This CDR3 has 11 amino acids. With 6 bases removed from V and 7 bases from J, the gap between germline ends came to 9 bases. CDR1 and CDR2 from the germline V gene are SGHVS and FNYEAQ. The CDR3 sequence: CASSLDNEAFF. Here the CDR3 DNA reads TGTGCCAGCAGTCTCGACAATGAAGCTTTCTTT.

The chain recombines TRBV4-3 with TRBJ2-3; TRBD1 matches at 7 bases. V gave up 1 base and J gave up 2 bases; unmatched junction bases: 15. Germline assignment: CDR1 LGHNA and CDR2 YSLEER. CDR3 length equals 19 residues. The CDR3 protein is CASSQGNAQGGGFTDTQYF. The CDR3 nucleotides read TGCGCCAGCAGCCAAGGGAATGCGCAAGGGGGCGGATTCACAGATACGCAGTATTTT.

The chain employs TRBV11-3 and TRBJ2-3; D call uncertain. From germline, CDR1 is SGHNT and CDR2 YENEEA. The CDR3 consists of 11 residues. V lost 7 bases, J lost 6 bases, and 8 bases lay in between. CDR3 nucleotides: TGTGCCAGCACCTTGGGGGATACGCAGTATTTT. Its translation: CASTLGDTQYF.

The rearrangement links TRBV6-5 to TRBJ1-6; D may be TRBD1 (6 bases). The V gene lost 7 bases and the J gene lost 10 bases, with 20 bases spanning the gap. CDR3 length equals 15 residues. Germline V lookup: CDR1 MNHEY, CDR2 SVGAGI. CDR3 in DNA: TGTGCCAGCACCTACAGGGCCGCGGGGGGCTCACCCCTCCACTTT. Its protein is CASTYRAAGGSPLHF.

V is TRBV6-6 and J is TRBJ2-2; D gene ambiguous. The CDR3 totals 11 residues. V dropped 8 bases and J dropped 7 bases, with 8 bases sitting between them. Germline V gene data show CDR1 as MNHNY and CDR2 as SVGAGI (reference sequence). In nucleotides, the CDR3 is TGTGCCAGCCTATCGGTCGGGGAGCTGTTTTTT. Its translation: CASLSVGELFF.

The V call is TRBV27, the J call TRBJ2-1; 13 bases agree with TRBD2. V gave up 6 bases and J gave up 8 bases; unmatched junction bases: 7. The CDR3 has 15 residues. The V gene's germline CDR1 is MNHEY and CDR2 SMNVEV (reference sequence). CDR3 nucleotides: TGTGCCAGCAGAATCGGACTAGCGGGAGCACATGAGCAGTTCTTC. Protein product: CASRIGLAGAHEQFF.

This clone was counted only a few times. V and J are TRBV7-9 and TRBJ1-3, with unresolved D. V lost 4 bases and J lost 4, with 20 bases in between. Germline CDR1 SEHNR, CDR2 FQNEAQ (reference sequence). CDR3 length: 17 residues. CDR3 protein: CASSSTRPALGGNTIYF. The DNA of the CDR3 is TGTGCCAGCAGCTCTACACGCCCGGCCCTAGGGGGAAACACCATATATTTT.

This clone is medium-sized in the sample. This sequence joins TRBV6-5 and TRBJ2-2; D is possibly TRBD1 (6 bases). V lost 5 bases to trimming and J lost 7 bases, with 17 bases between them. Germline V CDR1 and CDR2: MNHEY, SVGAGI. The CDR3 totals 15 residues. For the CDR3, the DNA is TGTGCCAGCAGTACCACTTCACAGGGCGGCGGGGAGCTGTTTTTT. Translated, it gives CASSTTSQGGGELFF.

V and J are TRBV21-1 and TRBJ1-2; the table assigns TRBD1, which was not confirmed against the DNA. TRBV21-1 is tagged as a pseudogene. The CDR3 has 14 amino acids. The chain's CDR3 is CASSIGQGHYGYTF. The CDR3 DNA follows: TGTGCCAGCAGCATTGGACAGGGACACTATGGCTACACCTTC.